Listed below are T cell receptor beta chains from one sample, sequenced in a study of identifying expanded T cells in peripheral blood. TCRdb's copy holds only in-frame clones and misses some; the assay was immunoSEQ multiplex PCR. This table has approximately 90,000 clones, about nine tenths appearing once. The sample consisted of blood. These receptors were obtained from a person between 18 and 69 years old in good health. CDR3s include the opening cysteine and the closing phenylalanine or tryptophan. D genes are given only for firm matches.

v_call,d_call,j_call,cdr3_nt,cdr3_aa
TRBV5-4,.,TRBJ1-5,TGTGCCAGCAGCTTGGCGGGGGGTCAGCCCCAGCATTTT,CASSLAGGQPQHF
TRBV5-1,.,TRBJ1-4,TGCGCCAGCAGTTTCAGGGGATCTGGTGAAAAACTGTTTTTT,CASSFRGSGEKLFF
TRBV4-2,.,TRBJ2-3,TGTGCCAGCAGCCAAGGTGTGGGTAACACAGATACGCAGTATTTT,CASSQGVGNTDTQYF
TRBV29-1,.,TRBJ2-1,TGCAGCGTTGTAGTCGGGAGCACGTACAATGAGCAGTTCTTC,CSVVVGSTYNEQFF
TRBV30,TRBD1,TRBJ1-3,TGTGCCTGGAGTAACGGGGGACAGGGTAACACCATATATTTT,CAWSNGGQGNTIYF
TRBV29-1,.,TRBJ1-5,TGCAGCGTTAGAGTGGGAACTAGCAATCAGCCCCAGCATTTT,CSVRVGTSNQPQHF
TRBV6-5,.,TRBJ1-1,TGTGCCTCCGGGGACGGGCGTTTGAACACTGAAGCTTTCTTT,CASGDGRLNTEAFF
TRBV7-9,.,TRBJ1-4,TGTGCCAGCAGCTCCCTTGGGCTTAATGAAAAACTGTTTTTT,CASSSLGLNEKLFF
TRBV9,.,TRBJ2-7,TGTGCCAGCAGCGTACGGGACTGGCCCTACGAGCAGTACTTC,CASSVRDWPYEQYF
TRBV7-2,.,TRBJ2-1,TGTGCCAGCAGCACCAGGGGCCTACGGGCCTACAATGAGCAGTTCTTC,CASSTRGLRAYNEQFF
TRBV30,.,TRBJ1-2,TGTGCCTGGAGTTACCCCCCGGGCAGCTATGGCTACACCTTC,CAWSYPPGSYGYTF
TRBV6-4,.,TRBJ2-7,TGTGCCAGCAGCGTAGACAGTAGCTCCTACGAGCAGTACTTC,CASSVDSSSYEQYF
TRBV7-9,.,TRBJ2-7,TGTGCCAGCAGCCCTGTCGGCCCAAGAAGCTCCTACGAGCAGTACTTC,CASSPVGPRSSYEQYF
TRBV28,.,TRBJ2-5,TGTGCCAGCACCCCAATCGGGACGGCTCAAGAGACCCAGTACTTC,CASTPIGTAQETQYF
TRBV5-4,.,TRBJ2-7,TGTGCCAGCAGCCTGGCGACTAGGGCCTACGAGCAGTACTTC,CASSLATRAYEQYF
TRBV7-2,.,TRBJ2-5,TGTGCCAGCAGCCCCTCGACAGGGACCCAGTACTTC,CASSPSTGTQYF
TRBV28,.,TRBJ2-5,TGTGCCAGCAGTTTTCAGAGGCAGACCCAGTACTTC,CASSFQRQTQYF
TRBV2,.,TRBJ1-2,TGTGCCAGCAGTGGGCCAGGGAGCCAGGATGGCTACACCTTC,CASSGPGSQDGYTF
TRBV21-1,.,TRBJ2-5,TGTGCCAGCGCCCGGGAGACCCAGTACTTC,CASARETQYF
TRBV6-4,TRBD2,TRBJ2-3,TGTGCCAGCAGTGATGCGGCGGGAGGGAGCACAGATACGCAGTATTTT,CASSDAAGGSTDTQYF
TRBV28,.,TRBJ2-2,TGTGCCAGCAGCATCGACACAAACACCGGGGAGCTGTTTTTT,CASSIDTNTGELFF